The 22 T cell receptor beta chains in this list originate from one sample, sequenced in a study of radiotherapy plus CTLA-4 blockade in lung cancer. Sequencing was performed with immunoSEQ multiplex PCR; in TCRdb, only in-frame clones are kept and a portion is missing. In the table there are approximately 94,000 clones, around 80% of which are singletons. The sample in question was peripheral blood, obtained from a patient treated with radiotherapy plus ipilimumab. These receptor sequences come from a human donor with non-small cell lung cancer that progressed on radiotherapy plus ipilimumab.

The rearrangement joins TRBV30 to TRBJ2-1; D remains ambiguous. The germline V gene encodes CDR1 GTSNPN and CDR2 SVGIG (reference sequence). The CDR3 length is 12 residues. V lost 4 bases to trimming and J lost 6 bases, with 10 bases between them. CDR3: CAWNPWANEQFF. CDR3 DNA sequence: TGTGCCTGGAATCCATGGGCCAATGAGCAGTTCTTC.

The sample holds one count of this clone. The CDR3, as DNA: TGTGCCATCAGTGACCGAACAGGGTGGACTAGCGGAGGGACAGATACGCAGTATTTT. This sequence encodes CAISDRTGWTSGGTDTQYF. This chain connects TRBV10-3 to TRBJ2-3; 10 bases fit TRBD2. The V segment lost 3 bases and the J segment 3 bases; nucleotides outside the gene matches: 15. CDR1 and CDR2 (germline): ENHRY, SYGVKD. The length of the CDR3 is 19 residues.

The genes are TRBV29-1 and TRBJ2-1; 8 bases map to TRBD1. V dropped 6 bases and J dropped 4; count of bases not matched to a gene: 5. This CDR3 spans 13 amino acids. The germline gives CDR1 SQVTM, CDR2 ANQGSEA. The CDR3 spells CSVKQGGYNEQFF. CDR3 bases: TGCAGCGTGAAACAGGGGGGATACAATGAGCAGTTCTTC.

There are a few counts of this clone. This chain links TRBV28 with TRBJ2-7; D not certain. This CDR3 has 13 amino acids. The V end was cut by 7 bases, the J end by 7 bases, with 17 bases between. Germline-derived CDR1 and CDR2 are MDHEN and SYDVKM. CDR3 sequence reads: CASTLPPVKEQYV. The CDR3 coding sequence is TGTGCCAGCACCTTACCGCCCGTAAAGGAGCAGTACGTC.

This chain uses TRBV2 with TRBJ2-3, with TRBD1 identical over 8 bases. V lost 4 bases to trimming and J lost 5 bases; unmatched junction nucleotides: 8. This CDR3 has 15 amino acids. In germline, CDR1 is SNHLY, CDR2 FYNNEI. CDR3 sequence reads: CASSVETGVGDTQYF. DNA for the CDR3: TGTGCCAGCAGTGTCGAGACAGGGGTAGGAGATACGCAGTATTTT.

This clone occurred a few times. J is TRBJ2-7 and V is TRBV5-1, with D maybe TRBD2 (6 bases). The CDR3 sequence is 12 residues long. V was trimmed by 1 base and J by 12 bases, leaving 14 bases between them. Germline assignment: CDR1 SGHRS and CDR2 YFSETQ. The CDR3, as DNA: TGCGCCAGCAGCTTGTTGCGGGACGTGCGGTACGTC. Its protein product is CASSLLRDVRYV.

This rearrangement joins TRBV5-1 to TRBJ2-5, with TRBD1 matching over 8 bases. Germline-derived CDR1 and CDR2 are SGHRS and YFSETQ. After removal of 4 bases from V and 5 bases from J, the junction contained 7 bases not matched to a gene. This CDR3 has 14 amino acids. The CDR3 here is CASSTDRALETQYF. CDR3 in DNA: TGCGCCAGCAGCACGGACAGGGCGTTGGAGACCCAGTACTTC. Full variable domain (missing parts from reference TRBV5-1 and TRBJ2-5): KAGVTQTPRYLIKTRGQQVTLSCSPISGHRSVSWYQQTPGQGLQFLFEYFSETQRNKGNFPGRFSGRQFSNSRSEMNVSTLELGDSALYLCASSTDRALETQYFGPGTRLLVL.

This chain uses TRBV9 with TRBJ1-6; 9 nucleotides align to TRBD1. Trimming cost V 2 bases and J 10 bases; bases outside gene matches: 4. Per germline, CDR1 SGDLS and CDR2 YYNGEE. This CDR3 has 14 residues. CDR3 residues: CASSVTGGASPLHF. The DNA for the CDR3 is TGTGCCAGCAGCGTCACAGGGGGCGCCTCACCCCTCCACTTT.

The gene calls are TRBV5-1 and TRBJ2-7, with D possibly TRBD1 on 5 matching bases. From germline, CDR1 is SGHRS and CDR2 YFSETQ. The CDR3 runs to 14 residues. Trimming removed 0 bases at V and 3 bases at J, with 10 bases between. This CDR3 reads CASSLGQTYYEQYF. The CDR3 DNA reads TGCGCCAGCAGCTTGGGACAGACCTACTACGAGCAGTACTTC.

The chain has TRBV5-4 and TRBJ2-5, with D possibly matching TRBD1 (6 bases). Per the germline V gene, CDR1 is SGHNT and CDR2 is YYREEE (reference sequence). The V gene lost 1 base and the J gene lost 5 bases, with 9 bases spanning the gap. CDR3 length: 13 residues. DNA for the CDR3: TGTGCCAGCAGCTTGAGAGACAGGGAGACCCAGTACTTC. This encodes CASSLRDRETQYF.

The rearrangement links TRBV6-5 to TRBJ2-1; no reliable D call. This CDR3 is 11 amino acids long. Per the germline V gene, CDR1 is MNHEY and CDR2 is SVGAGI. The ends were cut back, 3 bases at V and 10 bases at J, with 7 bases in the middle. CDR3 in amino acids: CASSYLREQFF. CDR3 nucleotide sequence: TGTGCCAGCAGTTATCTTCGGGAGCAGTTCTTC.

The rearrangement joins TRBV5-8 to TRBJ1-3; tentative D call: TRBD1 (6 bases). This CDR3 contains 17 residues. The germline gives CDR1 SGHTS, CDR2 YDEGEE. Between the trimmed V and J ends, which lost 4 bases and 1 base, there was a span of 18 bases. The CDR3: CASSTTRTAGSGNTIYF. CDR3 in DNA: TGTGCCAGCAGCACAACCAGGACAGCTGGATCTGGAAACACCATATATTTT.

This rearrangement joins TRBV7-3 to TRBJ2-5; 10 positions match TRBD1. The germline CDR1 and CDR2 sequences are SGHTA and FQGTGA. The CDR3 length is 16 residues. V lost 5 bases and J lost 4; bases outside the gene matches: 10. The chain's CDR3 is CASSKTRDRGSETQYF. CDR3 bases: TGTGCCAGCAGCAAAACCCGGGACAGGGGATCAGAGACCCAGTACTTC.

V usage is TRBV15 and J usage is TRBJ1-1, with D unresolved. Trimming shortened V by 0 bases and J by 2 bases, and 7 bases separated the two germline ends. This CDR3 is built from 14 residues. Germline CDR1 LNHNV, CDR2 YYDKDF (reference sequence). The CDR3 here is CATSRDFVNTEAFF. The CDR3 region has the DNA TGTGCCACCAGCAGAGATTTCGTCAACACTGAAGCTTTCTTT.

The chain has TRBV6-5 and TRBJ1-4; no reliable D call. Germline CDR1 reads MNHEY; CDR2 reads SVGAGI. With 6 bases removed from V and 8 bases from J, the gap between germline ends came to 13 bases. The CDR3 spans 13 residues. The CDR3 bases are TGTGCCAGCAGGGACCCAGGTCGGGAAAAACTGTTTTTT. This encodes CASRDPGREKLFF.

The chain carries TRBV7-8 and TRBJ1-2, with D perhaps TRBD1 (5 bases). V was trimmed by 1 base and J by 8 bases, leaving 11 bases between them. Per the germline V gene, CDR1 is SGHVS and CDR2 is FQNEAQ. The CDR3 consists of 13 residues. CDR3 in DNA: TGTGCCAGCAGCTTAGAGCCGGGGGAAGGCTACACCTTC. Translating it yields CASSLEPGEGYTF.

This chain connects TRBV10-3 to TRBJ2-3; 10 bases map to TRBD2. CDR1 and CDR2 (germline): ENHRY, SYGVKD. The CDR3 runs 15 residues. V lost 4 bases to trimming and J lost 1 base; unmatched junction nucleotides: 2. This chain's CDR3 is CAISGTSGGTDTQYF. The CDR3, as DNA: TGTGCCATCAGTGGTACTAGCGGGGGCACAGATACGCAGTATTTT.

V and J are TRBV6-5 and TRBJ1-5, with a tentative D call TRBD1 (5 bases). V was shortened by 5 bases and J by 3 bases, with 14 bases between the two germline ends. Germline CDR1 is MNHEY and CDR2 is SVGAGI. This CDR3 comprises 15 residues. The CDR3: CASSKTRDPNQPQHF. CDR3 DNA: TGTGCCAGCAGTAAAACCCGGGACCCCAATCAGCCCCAGCATTTT.

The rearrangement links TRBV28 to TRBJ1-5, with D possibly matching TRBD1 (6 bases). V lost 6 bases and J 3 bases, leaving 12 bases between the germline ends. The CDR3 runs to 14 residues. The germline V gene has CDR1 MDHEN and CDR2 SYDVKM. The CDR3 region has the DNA TGTGCCAGCAGATTGGGACACCCCAATCAGCCCCAGCATTTT. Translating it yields CASRLGHPNQPQHF.

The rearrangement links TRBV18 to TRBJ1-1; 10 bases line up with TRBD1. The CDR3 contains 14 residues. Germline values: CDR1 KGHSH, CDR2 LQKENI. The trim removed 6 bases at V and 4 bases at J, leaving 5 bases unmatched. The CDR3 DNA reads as TGTGCCAGCTCGCGGGACAGGGGAGGCACTGAAGCTTTCTTT. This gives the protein CASSRDRGGTEAFF.

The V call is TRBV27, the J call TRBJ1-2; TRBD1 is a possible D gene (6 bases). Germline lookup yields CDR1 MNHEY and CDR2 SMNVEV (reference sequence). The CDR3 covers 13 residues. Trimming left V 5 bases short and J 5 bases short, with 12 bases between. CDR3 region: CASSPGQIYGYTF. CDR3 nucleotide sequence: TGTGCCAGCAGTCCGGGACAAATATATGGCTACACCTTC.

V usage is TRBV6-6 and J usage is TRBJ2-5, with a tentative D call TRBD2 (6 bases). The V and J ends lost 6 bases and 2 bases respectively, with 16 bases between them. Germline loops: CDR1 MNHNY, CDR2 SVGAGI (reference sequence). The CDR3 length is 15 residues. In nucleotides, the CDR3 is TGTGCCAGCAGCCCCGGAGGGGCGGGTCAAGAGACCCAGTACTTC. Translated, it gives CASSPGGAGQETQYF.